Below are 20 T cell receptor beta chains sequenced from a single sample in a study of control samples from healthy donors and cancer patients. Assay used: immunoSEQ multiplex PCR; TCRdb lists only in-frame clones, some missing. The data hold over 150,000 clones, with roughly 92% observed a single time. What was sequenced was blood. The receptors derive from a woman aged 18-30 years in good health.

The V gene is TRBV9, the J gene TRBJ2-1; D call uncertain. The germline gives CDR1 SGDLS, CDR2 YYNGEE. V lost 3 bases and J lost 5, with 12 bases in between. The CDR3 totals 14 residues. The CDR3 region is CASSESPRDNEQFF. The CDR3 DNA is TGTGCCAGCAGCGAGAGTCCCCGGGACAATGAGCAGTTCTTC.

The chain combines TRBV9 with TRBJ1-6; D unresolved. This CDR3 contains 16 residues. Germline V gene data show CDR1 as SGDLS and CDR2 as YYNGEE. V was pared by 0 bases and J by 2 bases, with 9 bases between. CDR3 loop: CASSVGTAPYNSPLHF. The CDR3 DNA follows: TGTGCCAGCAGCGTAGGAACAGCCCCCTATAATTCACCCCTCCACTTT. Full variable domain (remainder filled in from reference TRBV9 and TRBJ1-6): DSGVTQTPKHLITATGQRVTLRCSPRSGDLSVYWYQQSLDQGLQFLIQYYNGEERAKGNILERFSAQQFPDLHSELNLSSLELGDSALYFCASSVGTAPYNSPLHFGNGTRLTVT.

The rearrangement uses TRBV2 and TRBJ2-1, with a weak D call TRBD1 (6 bases). The V and J ends lost 4 bases and 15 bases respectively, with 16 bases between them. This CDR3 has 12 amino acids. CDR1 is SNHLY, CDR2 FYNNEI, per germline. The CDR3 region is CASSGAGAPGFF. The CDR3 coding sequence is TGTGCCAGCAGTGGGGCAGGGGCCCCTGGGTTCTTC.

CDR3 nucleotides: TGTGCCACCAGTCGGAAGGTAGTGGGGGCCGGGGAAGCTTTCTTT. It codes for CATSRKVVGAGEAFF. This chain links TRBV15 with TRBJ1-1; D possibly corresponds to TRBD1 (6 bases). The germline gives CDR1 LNHNV, CDR2 YYDKDF (reference sequence). CDR3 length: 15 amino acids. V gave up 6 bases and J gave up 8 bases, with 22 bases separating them.

V and J are TRBV18 and TRBJ2-7, with D tentatively TRBD1 or TRBD2 (5 bases each). This CDR3 region has 13 residues. Germline-derived CDR1 and CDR2 are KGHSH and LQKENI. Trimming removed 3 bases from V and 5 bases from J, with 11 bases in between. CDR3 sequence (DNA): TGTGCCAGCTCACCGGACCCGGGGCACGAGCAGTACTTC. Residues: CASSPDPGHEQYF.

This rearrangement joins TRBV15 to TRBJ1-5; D remains unclear. The CDR3 runs to 16 residues. Germline V gene lookup returns CDR1 LNHNV and CDR2 YYDKDF (reference sequence). Trimming stripped 5 bases from V and 2 bases from J, with 16 bases between. CDR3 amino acids: CATSDREGRGNQPQHF. In DNA form, the CDR3 reads TGTGCCACCAGCGACCGAGAGGGTAGGGGCAATCAGCCCCAGCATTTT.

Remarks on this clone: This CDR3 is also generated by other DNA sequences in the sample. The J gene is TRBJ1-1, the V gene TRBV5-1; TRBD1 might be the D (5 bases). This CDR3 region has 15 residues. In germline, CDR1 is SGHRS, CDR2 YFSETQ. Trimming removed 0 bases from V and 0 bases from J, with 9 bases in between. The CDR3 protein is CASSLDGGLNTEAFF. For the CDR3, the DNA is TGCGCCAGCAGCTTGGACGGGGGACTGAACACTGAAGCTTTCTTT.

The chain joins TRBV12-5 to TRBJ1-4, with D possibly TRBD1 on 6 matching bases. Per germline, CDR1 LGHNT and CDR2 FRNRAP. The CDR3 runs to 14 residues. Trimming took 1 base from V and 4 from J, leaving 7 bases between them. The CDR3 region has the DNA TGTGCTAGTGGTTTGGGGACAGATAATGAAAAACTGTTTTTT. Its translation is CASGLGTDNEKLFF.

V is TRBV19 and J is TRBJ2-3, with TRBD2 identical over 8 bases. In germline, CDR1 is LNHDA, CDR2 SQIVND (reference sequence). The junction had 12 bases not matched to a gene; V was cut back by 8 bases and J by 5 bases. This CDR3 is built from 15 residues. The CDR3 region is CASCSRAGGQDTQYF. The CDR3 nucleotides read TGTGCCAGTTGTTCCCGCGCGGGGGGCCAAGATACGCAGTATTTT.

The chain joins TRBV28 to TRBJ1-3, with unresolved D. The ends were cut back, 6 bases at V and 4 bases at J, with 10 bases in the middle. Germline V gene data show CDR1 as MDHEN and CDR2 as SYDVKM. The CDR3 has 13 residues. This CDR3 reads CASSLPKGNTIYF. CDR3 coding DNA: TGTGCCAGCAGCCTCCCCAAGGGAAACACCATATATTTT.

The chain links TRBV10-3 to TRBJ1-1; D call uncertain. The CDR3 is 15 amino acids. CDR1 is ENHRY, CDR2 SYGVKD, per germline. Trimming stripped 0 bases from V and 0 bases from J, with 8 bases between. The CDR3 protein is CAISESRGMNTEAFF. The CDR3 DNA follows: TGTGCCATCAGTGAGTCTCGGGGAATGAACACTGAAGCTTTCTTT.

The chain uses TRBV6-5 and TRBJ2-1; D may be TRBD2 (6 bases). With 11 bases removed from V and 6 bases from J, the gap between germline ends came to 20 bases. Germline CDR1 reads MNHEY; CDR2 reads SVGAGI. This CDR3 is built from 14 residues. The CDR3 DNA reads TGTGCCGTCGACCGGGGGTTAGCTGGCAATGAGCAGTTCTTC. This encodes CAVDRGLAGNEQFF.

This clone was counted a single time. The chain employs TRBV4-3 and TRBJ1-2, with 10 nucleotides matching TRBD1. The CDR3 sequence is 16 residues long. The V gene's germline CDR1 is LGHNA and CDR2 YSLEER. V was clipped by 2 bases and J by 4 bases; unmatched bases: 7. In nucleotides, the CDR3 is TGCGCCAGCAGCCAAACCGGGACAGGGGATACCTATGGCTACACCTTC. As protein: CASSQTGTGDTYGYTF.

The CDR3 loop reads CASSVAADTQYF. The DNA for the CDR3 is TGTGCCAGCAGCGTAGCGGCGGATACGCAGTATTTT. The rearrangement joins TRBV9 to TRBJ2-3; no reliable D call. The V and J ends lost 0 bases and 6 bases respectively, with 5 bases between them. The CDR3 extends over 12 amino acids. Germline-derived CDR1 and CDR2 are SGDLS and YYNGEE.

CDR3 coding DNA: TGTGCCAGCAGCTCGAGCTTAGGAAGAGGGAGGACAGATACGCAGTATTTT. Its translation: CASSSSLGRGRTDTQYF. The V gene is TRBV9, the J gene TRBJ2-3; possibly TRBD2 for D (6 bases). Germline values: CDR1 SGDLS, CDR2 YYNGEE. The CDR3 sequence is 17 residues long. The V gene lost 4 bases and the J gene lost 3 bases, with 21 bases spanning the gap. Based on the CDR3 plus reference TRBV9 and TRBJ2-3, the full variable domain is DSGVTQTPKHLITATGQRVTLRCSPRSGDLSVYWYQQSLDQGLQFLIQYYNGEERAKGNILERFSAQQFPDLHSELNLSSLELGDSALYFCASSSSLGRGRTDTQYFGPGTRLTVL.

The chain employs TRBV6-5 and TRBJ2-7; TRBD2 agrees at 9 bases. With 5 bases clipped from V and 3 bases from J, the junction kept 5 bases outside the gene matches. Germline V CDR1 and CDR2: MNHEY, SVGAGI. The CDR3 runs to 14 residues. The CDR3 nucleotides are TGTGCCAGCAGTCCCACGACTAGCGGCTACGAGCAGTACTTC. Amino acids: CASSPTTSGYEQYF.

The CDR3 coding sequence is TGTGCCAGCAGTGAGGGGACAGGGGGAAGCGGCTACACCTTC. Protein: CASSEGTGGSGYTF. V is TRBV2 and J is TRBJ1-2; 11 bases map to TRBD1. V lost 3 bases to trimming and J lost 8 bases; unmatched junction nucleotides: 5. The CDR3 sequence is 14 residues long. CDR1 is SNHLY, CDR2 FYNNEI, per germline.

The rearrangement links TRBV5-5 to TRBJ1-2, with 12 bases aligning to TRBD1. Germline V CDR1 and CDR2: SGHKS, YYEKEE (reference sequence). This CDR3 contains 18 residues. V gave up 0 bases and J gave up 4 bases; unmatched junction bases: 10. CDR3 residues: CASSLVSSGTGGLYGYTF. As DNA, the CDR3 is TGTGCCAGCAGCTTGGTTTCTTCCGGGACAGGGGGCCTCTATGGCTACACCTTC.

The rearrangement joins TRBV5-1 to TRBJ1-1; no clear D. Trimming cost V 0 bases and J 0 bases, with 9 bases left between them. The CDR3 has 15 amino acids. Germline V gene sequence: CDR1 SGHRS, CDR2 YFSETQ. The CDR3 protein is CASSLGTGMNTEAFF. DNA of the CDR3: TGCGCCAGCAGCTTGGGAACGGGGATGAACACTGAAGCTTTCTTT.

This rearrangement joins TRBV3-1 (or the pseudogene TRBV3-2) to TRBJ1-2, with D tentatively TRBD1 (5 bases). The germline V and J ends were trimmed by 8 bases and 6 bases, with 10 bases remaining between them. Germline CDR1 is LGHDT and CDR2 is YNNKEL (reference sequence). This CDR3 is built from 11 residues. DNA of the CDR3: TGTGCCAGCGAAGGGGCCAATGGCTACACCTTC. This encodes CASEGANGYTF.